This T cell receptor (beta chain) was found in a study of graft-versus-host responses after intestinal transplantation. In the study overall: Recipients uniformly received anti-thymocyte globulin induction, followed by tacrolimus and steroids for approximately 3 years. Study-wide results and caveats: Within the allografts of patients who had graft-donor T cell macrochimerism, graft-versus-host to host-versus-graft clonal ratios were high.

On this clone itself: The antigen is undetermined.

Produced via immunoSEQ multiplex PCR; TCRdb's table is partial and in-frame only. The repertoire holds tens of thousands of clones, around nine tenths seen once, with approximately 0.5% in the top ten. Sequencing used unstimulated CD8+ T cells sorted from spleen or lymph node cells, obtained before intestinal transplant. The clonotype originates from a human donor who received an intestinal transplant.

This CDR3 reads CASSWGQDHGGTGELFF. CDR3 DNA sequence: TGCGCCAGCAGCTGGGGACAGGACCACGGGGGCACCGGGGAGCTGTTTTTT. The chain recombines TRBV5-1 with TRBJ2-2; 8 bases align to TRBD1. Germline loops: CDR1 SGHRS, CDR2 YFSETQ. V was pared by 3 bases and J by 4 bases, with 11 bases of the junction left unmatched. This CDR3 has 17 amino acids.